Listed below are T cell receptor beta chains from one sample, sequenced in a study of blood T cell repertoires in COVID-19. TCRdb's copy holds only in-frame clones and misses some; the assay was immunoSEQ multiplex PCR. The table lists roughly 210,000 clones, around four fifths of them singletons. Sequences were obtained from peripheral blood. Receptors were obtained from a woman over 75 with COVID-19, enrolled during active disease. CDR3s include the opening cysteine and the closing phenylalanine or tryptophan. D genes are given only for firm matches. Expanded clones get a size class; other rows say once, few or many, or leave the size out.

d_call: NA; clone_size: NA; j_call: TRBJ2-7; v_call: TRBV13; cdr3_aa: CASSSLRTETYEQYF; cdr3_nt: TGTGCCAGCAGCTCCCTCAGGACAGAGACCTACGAGCAGTACTTC
d_call: NA; clone_size: few; j_call: TRBJ1-1; v_call: TRBV12-3/TRBV12-4; cdr3_aa: CASSSGLLTEAFF; cdr3_nt: TGTGCCAGCAGCTCCGGTCTGCTCACTGAAGCTTTCTTT
d_call: TRBD1; clone_size: NA; j_call: TRBJ1-2; v_call: TRBV5-1; cdr3_aa: CASSLATGGMEGYTF; cdr3_nt: TGCGCCAGCAGCTTGGCCACAGGGGGCATGGAAGGCTACACCTTC
d_call: TRBD2; clone_size: NA; j_call: TRBJ2-3; v_call: TRBV28; cdr3_aa: CASSQPGGTSGGGLDTQYF; cdr3_nt: TGTGCCAGCAGTCAACCTGGCGGGACTAGCGGGGGGGGATTAGATACGCAGTATTTT
d_call: NA; clone_size: NA; j_call: TRBJ2-2; v_call: TRBV15; cdr3_aa: CATQGLSNTGELFF; cdr3_nt: TGTGCCACCCAGGGACTTTCGAACACCGGGGAGCTGTTTTTT
d_call: TRBD1; clone_size: NA; j_call: TRBJ1-1; v_call: TRBV18; cdr3_aa: CASSPRQGANAEAFF; cdr3_nt: TGTGCCAGCTCACCCAGACAGGGGGCTAACGCTGAAGCTTTCTTT
d_call: NA; clone_size: NA; j_call: TRBJ1-3; v_call: TRBV29-1; cdr3_aa: CSVEAGGENTIYF; cdr3_nt: TGCAGCGTTGAAGCGGGGGGTGAAAACACCATATATTTT
d_call: NA; clone_size: NA; j_call: TRBJ2-5; v_call: TRBV3-1/TRBV3-2; cdr3_aa: CASSQLQGGQETQYF; cdr3_nt: TGTGCCAGCAGCCAACTTCAGGGGGGACAAGAGACCCAGTACTTC
d_call: NA; clone_size: NA; j_call: TRBJ1-1; v_call: TRBV2; cdr3_aa: CASKLPGYYTEAFF; cdr3_nt: TGTGCCAGTAAGCTACCGGGTTACTACACTGAAGCTTTCTTT
d_call: NA; clone_size: once; j_call: TRBJ2-1; v_call: TRBV6-5; cdr3_aa: CASSPVGLYNEQFF; cdr3_nt: TGTGCCAGCAGTCCCGTTGGGCTCTACAATGAGCAGTTCTTC
d_call: TRBD1; clone_size: NA; j_call: TRBJ1-6; v_call: TRBV2; cdr3_aa: CASSGETGQGSPLHF; cdr3_nt: TGTGCCAGCAGTGGAGAGACAGGGCAGGGTTCACCCCTCCACTTT
d_call: TRBD1; clone_size: NA; j_call: TRBJ1-5; v_call: TRBV4-2; cdr3_aa: CASSQAGDRGRKGQPQHF; cdr3_nt: TGTGCCAGCAGCCAAGCGGGGGACAGGGGGCGGAAGGGTCAGCCCCAGCATTTT
d_call: NA; clone_size: NA; j_call: TRBJ1-1; v_call: TRBV28; cdr3_aa: CASIQGLDTEAFF; cdr3_nt: TGTGCCAGCATACAGGGCTTGGACACTGAAGCTTTCTTT
d_call: TRBD1; clone_size: NA; j_call: TRBJ1-3; v_call: TRBV10-3; cdr3_aa: CAIGDSLISGNTIYF; cdr3_nt: TGTGCCATCGGGGACAGCCTGATCTCTGGAAACACCATATATTTT
d_call: TRBD1; clone_size: NA; j_call: TRBJ1-5; v_call: TRBV6-5; cdr3_aa: CASSQGAGQPQHF; cdr3_nt: TGTGCCAGCAGCCAGGGGGCAGGACAGCCCCAGCATTTT
d_call: NA; clone_size: NA; j_call: TRBJ2-1; v_call: TRBV18; cdr3_aa: CASSPGVQGNEQFF; cdr3_nt: TGTGCCAGCTCACCTGGGGTACAGGGAAATGAGCAGTTCTTC
d_call: NA; clone_size: NA; j_call: TRBJ1-1; v_call: TRBV2; cdr3_aa: CASSEPGLREAFF; cdr3_nt: TGTGCCAGCAGTGAGCCAGGGCTGAGAGAAGCTTTCTTT
d_call: NA; clone_size: NA; j_call: TRBJ1-1; v_call: TRBV5-4; cdr3_aa: CASSRDLFTEAFF; cdr3_nt: TGTGCCAGCAGCCGAGATCTATTCACTGAAGCTTTCTTT
d_call: NA; clone_size: NA; j_call: TRBJ1-1; v_call: TRBV3-1/TRBV3-2; cdr3_aa: CASSHPSRGRTEAFF; cdr3_nt: TGTGCCAGCAGCCATCCGAGTAGGGGCCGGACTGAAGCTTTCTTT
d_call: NA; clone_size: NA; j_call: TRBJ1-2; v_call: TRBV7-2; cdr3_aa: CASTLGEGPYGYTF; cdr3_nt: TGTGCCAGCACCCTAGGGGAGGGACCCTATGGCTACACCTTC
d_call: NA; clone_size: once; j_call: TRBJ1-2; v_call: TRBV6-1; cdr3_aa: CASSEVPSGYTF; cdr3_nt: TGTGCCAGCAGTGAAGTCCCTTCGGGCTACACCTTC
d_call: TRBD1; clone_size: few; j_call: TRBJ1-3; v_call: TRBV28; cdr3_aa: CASSLITGAPNTIYF; cdr3_nt: TGTGCCAGCAGTTTAATAACAGGGGCCCCAAACACCATATATTTT
d_call: NA; clone_size: NA; j_call: TRBJ1-2; v_call: TRBV5-1; cdr3_aa: CASSVQGWDGYTF; cdr3_nt: TGCGCCAGCAGCGTTCAGGGGTGGGATGGCTACACCTTC
d_call: TRBD1; clone_size: NA; j_call: TRBJ1-5; v_call: TRBV19; cdr3_aa: CASSRGYNQPQHF; cdr3_nt: TGTGCCAGTAGCAGGGGGTACAATCAGCCCCAGCATTTT
d_call: NA; clone_size: NA; j_call: TRBJ2-7; v_call: TRBV15; cdr3_aa: CATSLQGGEQYF; cdr3_nt: TGTGCCACCAGCCTTCAGGGGGGTGAGCAGTACTTC
d_call: TRBD2; clone_size: NA; j_call: TRBJ2-5; v_call: TRBV7-2; cdr3_aa: CASSLASGYQETQYF; cdr3_nt: TGTGCCAGCAGCTTAGCTAGCGGGTACCAAGAGACCCAGTACTTC
d_call: NA; clone_size: NA; j_call: TRBJ2-2; v_call: TRBV5-1; cdr3_aa: CASSLTGNVGTGELFF; cdr3_nt: TGCGCCAGCAGCTTGACAGGGAATGTAGGGACCGGGGAGCTGTTTTTT
d_call: TRBD2; clone_size: NA; j_call: TRBJ2-3; v_call: TRBV5-5; cdr3_aa: CASSLLAGGTDTQYF; cdr3_nt: TGTGCCAGCAGCTTATTAGCGGGGGGGACAGATACGCAGTATTTT
d_call: TRBD2; clone_size: NA; j_call: TRBJ2-5; v_call: TRBV3-1/TRBV3-2; cdr3_aa: CASSQDSAGDGTQYF; cdr3_nt: TGTGCCAGCAGCCAAGATTCAGCGGGGGACGGGACCCAGTACTTC
d_call: NA; clone_size: NA; j_call: TRBJ2-5; v_call: TRBV5-8; cdr3_aa: CASSPLLSRQETQYF; cdr3_nt: TGTGCCAGCAGCCCCTTATTGAGCCGCCAAGAGACCCAGTACTTC
d_call: TRBD1; clone_size: NA; j_call: TRBJ2-5; v_call: TRBV7-2; cdr3_aa: CASSSGQGARETQYF; cdr3_nt: TGTGCCAGCAGCTCGGGACAGGGGGCTCGGGAGACCCAGTACTTC
d_call: NA; clone_size: NA; j_call: TRBJ2-5; v_call: TRBV29-1; cdr3_aa: CSVGLETQYF; cdr3_nt: TGCAGCGTTGGTCTCGAGACCCAGTACTTC
d_call: TRBD1; clone_size: few; j_call: TRBJ1-5; v_call: TRBV19; cdr3_aa: CASSSGQVVQPQHF; cdr3_nt: TGTGCCAGTAGTTCGGGACAGGTCGTTCAGCCCCAGCATTTT
d_call: TRBD1; clone_size: NA; j_call: TRBJ1-3; v_call: TRBV29-1; cdr3_aa: CSVVGDRGSGNTIYF; cdr3_nt: TGCAGCGTTGTAGGAGACAGGGGCTCTGGAAACACCATATATTTT
d_call: TRBD1; clone_size: NA; j_call: TRBJ1-2; v_call: TRBV19; cdr3_aa: CASLWTGGYGYTF; cdr3_nt: TGTGCCAGTCTTTGGACAGGGGGCTATGGCTACACCTTC
d_call: TRBD2; clone_size: NA; j_call: TRBJ2-1; v_call: TRBV2; cdr3_aa: CASSAGTSGGAGNEQFF; cdr3_nt: TGTGCCAGCAGTGCCGGGACTAGCGGGGGGGCGGGCAATGAGCAGTTCTTC
d_call: TRBD2; clone_size: NA; j_call: TRBJ2-3; v_call: TRBV2; cdr3_aa: CASTGLAGGTDTQYF; cdr3_nt: TGTGCCAGCACCGGACTAGCGGGGGGAACAGATACGCAGTATTTT
d_call: TRBD2; clone_size: NA; j_call: TRBJ2-5; v_call: TRBV5-1; cdr3_aa: CASSLVTSGDETQYF; cdr3_nt: TGCGCCAGCAGCTTAGTAACTAGCGGGGACGAGACCCAGTACTTC
d_call: TRBD2; clone_size: NA; j_call: TRBJ2-5; v_call: TRBV19; cdr3_aa: CASRTSGEETQYF; cdr3_nt: TGTGCCAGTCGGACTAGCGGGGAAGAGACCCAGTACTTC
d_call: TRBD1; clone_size: few; j_call: TRBJ1-5; v_call: TRBV7-8; cdr3_aa: CASSLQGAGQPQHF; cdr3_nt: TGTGCCAGCAGCCTACAGGGGGCTGGTCAGCCCCAGCATTTT
d_call: TRBD1; clone_size: NA; j_call: TRBJ1-6; v_call: TRBV7-2; cdr3_aa: CASSLGGTGGGSPLHF; cdr3_nt: TGTGCCAGCAGCTTAGGTGGGACAGGGGGCGGTTCACCCCTCCACTTT
d_call: TRBD1; clone_size: NA; j_call: TRBJ1-5; v_call: TRBV5-4; cdr3_aa: CASSLGGQGKGQPQHF; cdr3_nt: TGTGCCAGCAGCTTGGGGGGACAGGGGAAGGGTCAGCCCCAGCATTTT